The 22 T cell receptor beta chains below all came from one sample that was sequenced in a study of T cell responses to AZD1222 COVID-19 vaccine. The method was immunoSEQ multiplex PCR; TCRdb's version includes in-frame clones alone and lacks a portion of them. The sample includes some 63,000 clones, 70% to 85% of them seen just once. The sequencing here drew on peripheral blood, taken on day 0 of AZD1222 vaccination. These receptors originate from an adult in good health.

The chain joins TRBV29-1 to TRBJ2-7; D is unclear. Trimming removed 8 bases at V and 4 bases at J, with 3 bases between. The CDR3 has 8 amino acids. Germline V lookup: CDR1 SQVTM, CDR2 ANQGSEA. The CDR3 sequence is CSLYEQYV. CDR3 nucleotide sequence: TGCAGCTTATACGAGCAGTACGTC.

V gene TRBV12-3 or TRBV12-4 combines with J gene TRBJ2-3; D ambiguous. V lost 7 bases and J 5 bases, leaving 13 bases between the germline ends. The CDR3 sequence is 13 residues long. For the CDR3, the DNA is TGTGCCAGCAAAATTGACAATGGAGATACGCAGTATTTT. Protein: CASKIDNGDTQYF.

This sequence joins TRBV7-7 and TRBJ2-7, with D perhaps TRBD1 (6 bases). CDR3 size: 12 residues. Germline V CDR1 and CDR2: SSHAT, FNYEAQ (reference sequence). The chain's CDR3 is CASSLQGQEQYV. In nucleotides, the CDR3 is TGTGCTAGCAGCCTCCAGGGGCAAGAGCAGTACGTC.

This clone showed up just a few times. The chain recombines TRBV19 with TRBJ1-5; D ambiguous. Germline lookup yields CDR1 LNHDA and CDR2 SQIVND (reference sequence). Trimming cost V 3 bases and J 4 bases, with 7 bases left between them. The CDR3 runs to 13 residues. The DNA for the CDR3 is TGTGCCAGTAGTATGGGCGGTAATCAGCCCCAGCATTTT. This gives the protein CASSMGGNQPQHF.

The J gene is TRBJ2-1, the V gene TRBV18; 8 bases fit TRBD2. Trimming took 5 bases from V and 10 from J; bases not matched to a gene: 1. The CDR3 contains 11 residues. Germline lookup yields CDR1 KGHSH and CDR2 LQKENI. CDR3: CASSSSGEQFF. The CDR3 DNA reads as TGTGCCAGCTCATCTAGCGGGGAGCAGTTCTTC.

The V and J genes are TRBV27 and TRBJ1-1; a weak D match, TRBD1 (5 bases). The germline gives CDR1 MNHEY, CDR2 SMNVEV (reference sequence). The CDR3 consists of 13 residues. Deletions cut 3 bases from V and 6 bases from J, with 11 bases between. DNA for the CDR3: TGTGCCAGCAGTTTGTCCAGGGACTCTGAAGCTTTCTTT. Its protein is CASSLSRDSEAFF.

This clone was found a few times. This chain joins TRBV5-5 and TRBJ1-2, with D uncertain. Per germline, CDR1 SGHKS and CDR2 YYEKEE (reference sequence). V was clipped by 6 bases and J by 2 bases, with 17 bases between them. This CDR3 comprises 15 residues. In DNA form, the CDR3 reads TGTGCCAGCACTCTGGGCGGGGAAAAGAACTATGGCTACACCTTC. It is translated as CASTLGGEKNYGYTF.

The chain uses TRBV3-1 (or the pseudogene TRBV3-2) and TRBJ2-3; D possibly uses TRBD1 or TRBD2 (5 bases each). Trimming removed 3 bases at V and 4 bases at J, with 14 bases between. The CDR3 extends over 15 amino acids. Germline V gives CDR1 LGHDT, CDR2 YNNKEL (reference sequence). CDR3 bases: TGTGCCAGCAGCCAGAGGGGAGTCCTTTCAGATACGCAGTATTTT. Translation: CASSQRGVLSDTQYF.

The chain couples TRBV7-8 to TRBJ2-1; D unresolved. The CDR3 totals 14 residues. With 5 bases removed from V and 0 bases from J, the gap between germline ends came to 8 bases. CDR1 and CDR2 from the germline V gene are SGHVS and FQNEAQ. The CDR3 DNA sequence: TGTGCCAGCAGCAGCCAGAGCTCCTACAATGAGCAGTTCTTC. Translating it yields CASSSQSSYNEQFF.

CDR3 sequence (DNA): TGTGCCAGCAGCACCGACAGCACAGATACGCAGTATTTT. Its protein is CASSTDSTDTQYF. The chain links TRBV13 to TRBJ2-3; D gene ambiguous. This CDR3 spans 13 amino acids. V was clipped by 5 bases and J by 0 bases, with 6 bases between them. Germline values: CDR1 PRHDT, CDR2 FYEKMQ (reference sequence). Using reference TRBV13 and TRBJ2-3 for the parts outside the CDR3, the full variable domain is AAGVIQSPRHLIKEKRETATLKCYPIPRHDTVYWYQQGPGQDPQFLISFYEKMQSDKGSIPDRFSAQQFSDYHSELNMSSLELGDSALYFCASSTDSTDTQYFGPGTRLTVL.

The chain recombines TRBV14 with TRBJ2-7; TRBD2 might be the D (5 bases). Germline V gene data show CDR1 as SGHDN and CDR2 as FVKESK. The CDR3 has 14 residues. The V end was cut by 0 bases, the J end by 3 bases, with 9 bases between. In DNA, the CDR3 is TGTGCCAGCAGCCAAGATCTGGGGAGCTACGAGCAGTACTTC. Protein: CASSQDLGSYEQYF.

The CDR3 sequence is CASSLAGSGRVSPDEQYF. In DNA, the CDR3 is TGTGCCAGCAGTTTAGCCGGCAGCGGGAGAGTCTCTCCGGACGAGCAGTACTTC. The rearrangement joins TRBV6-2 or TRBV6-3 to TRBJ2-7; 8 bases are shared with TRBD2. Germline V gene lookup returns CDR1 MNHEY and CDR2 SVGEGT. The CDR3 extends over 18 amino acids. The J segment lost 5 bases and the V segment lost 4 bases, leaving 19 bases of the junction unmatched.

The chain uses TRBV6-5 and TRBJ2-2, with D uncertain. The CDR3 consists of 15 residues. Germline values: CDR1 MNHEY, CDR2 SVGAGI. Trimming took off 10 bases at V and 0 bases at J, with 15 bases between the two ends. The chain's CDR3 is CATLWNPTNTGELFF. DNA for the CDR3: TGTGCCACACTCTGGAACCCAACGAACACCGGGGAGCTGTTTTTT.

The rearrangement uses TRBV12-3 or TRBV12-4 and TRBJ2-5; D gene unclear. The V end was cut by 2 bases, the J end by 4 bases, with 5 bases between. The CDR3 sequence is 12 residues long. The CDR3 protein is CASSLTGETQYF. The DNA of the CDR3 is TGTGCCAGCAGTTTAACGGGAGAGACCCAGTACTTC.

The CDR3 DNA reads as TGTGCCAGCAGCCCTATAACTAGCGGAATCACAGATACGCAGTATTTT. It codes for CASSPITSGITDTQYF. The chain combines TRBV6-2 or TRBV6-3 with TRBJ2-3, with 8 bases fitting TRBD2. The CDR3 covers 16 residues. V was clipped by 6 bases and J by 2 bases; unmatched bases: 10. In germline, CDR1 is MNHEY, CDR2 SVGEGT.

The chain couples TRBV6-2 or TRBV6-3 to TRBJ1-1, with a tentative D call TRBD1 (5 bases). The germline V and J ends were trimmed by 3 bases and 3 bases, with 17 bases remaining between them. From germline, CDR1 is MNHEY and CDR2 SVGEGT. This CDR3 comprises 16 residues. The CDR3 loop is CASSYEQGKMDTEAFF. As DNA, the CDR3 is TGTGCCAGCAGTTATGAGCAGGGAAAGATGGACACTGAAGCTTTCTTT.

The gene calls are TRBV4-3 and TRBJ2-1, with D tentatively TRBD1 or TRBD2 (5 bases each). There are 16 residues in the CDR3. V dropped 7 bases and J dropped 2 bases, with 18 bases sitting between them. Germline V gene data show CDR1 as LGHNA and CDR2 as YSLEER. The CDR3 region is CASKRDPRGTYNEQFF. The CDR3 DNA follows: TGCGCCAGCAAAAGGGACCCCAGAGGCACCTACAATGAGCAGTTCTTC.

The chain employs TRBV11-2 and TRBJ1-1; D is undetermined. Between the trimmed V and J ends, which lost 6 bases and 6 bases, there was a span of 14 bases. CDR1 is SGHAT and CDR2 is FQNNGV in the germline V gene. This CDR3 spans 13 amino acids. Here the CDR3 reads CASSTQFQPEAFF. CDR3 nucleotides: TGTGCCAGCAGTACACAATTCCAGCCTGAAGCTTTCTTT.

This chain links TRBV7-3 with TRBJ2-1; D remains ambiguous. V was pared by 5 bases and J by 11 bases, with 28 bases between. Germline loops: CDR1 SGHTA, CDR2 FQGTGA. The CDR3 has 17 residues. The CDR3 spells CASSPRSGPPPDTQQFF. Written as DNA, the CDR3 is TGTGCCAGCAGCCCAAGGTCCGGTCCTCCCCCTGACACGCAGCAGTTCTTC. Full variable domain (remainder filled in from reference TRBV7-3 and TRBJ2-1): GAGVSQTPSNKVTEKGKYVELRCDPISGHTALYWYRQSLGQGPEFLIYFQGTGAADDSGLPNDRFFAVRPEGSVSTLKIQRTERGDSAVYLCASSPRSGPPPDTQQFFGPGTRLTVL.

This chain links TRBV2 with TRBJ2-7, with D tentatively TRBD1 (6 bases). Germline CDR1 and CDR2: SNHLY and FYNNEI. Between the trimmed V and J ends, which lost 3 bases and 3 bases, there was a span of 15 bases. The CDR3 has 15 amino acids. CDR3 residues: CASSDTSGTFYEQYF. The DNA of the CDR3 is TGTGCCAGCAGTGATACCTCCGGGACATTCTACGAGCAGTACTTC.

This sequence joins TRBV7-2 and TRBJ2-1; D is unresolved. This CDR3 comprises 13 residues. V was clipped by 1 base and J by 5 bases, with 6 bases between them. The germline gives CDR1 SGHTA, CDR2 FQGNSA. The CDR3: CASSLGVDNEQFF. CDR3 bases: TGTGCCAGCAGCTTAGGAGTCGACAATGAGCAGTTCTTC.

This clone appeared once. The CDR3 region is CASSWGQGNHEQYV. DNA of the CDR3: TGTGCCAGCAGTTGGGGACAGGGTAACCACGAGCAGTACGTC. The chain employs TRBV6-5 and TRBJ2-7, with 9 bases that match TRBD1. Germline assignment: CDR1 MNHEY and CDR2 SVGAGI. V dropped 4 bases and J dropped 5; count of bases not matched to a gene: 6. This CDR3 is built from 14 residues.